A selection of T cell receptor beta chains follows, all from one sample in a study of T cells in Graves' hyperthyroidism and ophthalmopathy. Using its own MiXCR run on the multiplex PCR reads, TCRdb lists one record per CDR3 protein. The sample yields around 700,000 distinct CDR3 sequences, about 19% seen once. The sample was blood. These receptors originate from a woman in her forties or fifties with Graves' hyperthyroidism that later progressed to Graves' ophthalmopathy. CDR3s include the opening cysteine and the closing phenylalanine or tryptophan. Only some rows state a clone size, as once, few, many or a class for expanded clones.

>16|many|TRBJ1-5|TRBV6-1
CASIEPGQVSNQPQHF
>15|many|TRBJ2-3|TRBV20-1
CSARFILGGTDTQYF
>11|many|TRBJ2-7|TRBV7-9
CASSASYEQYF
>15|few|TRBJ2-2|TRBV10-1
CASSDRTSRTGELFF
>16|few|TRBJ1-5|TRBV30
CAWSVNMGQSNQPQHF
>16|many|TRBJ2-6|TRBV7-3
CASSLMGRTGANVLTF
>13|-|TRBJ1-2|TRBV7-9
CASSFPDGTGYTF
>17|-|TRBJ2-3|TRBV18
CASSPLGGDPVTDTQYF
>15|-|TRBJ1-2|TRBV6-1
CASRTRQGRLYGYTF
>14|-|TRBJ2-4|TRBV7-9
CASSPSAGGDIQYF
>14|-|TRBJ2-7|TRBV29-1
CSVVGHGVSYEQYF